This entry describes one T cell receptor (beta chain). This entry belongs to a study of T cell responses to AZD1222 COVID-19 vaccine. In germline, CDR1 is LGHNA, CDR2 YSLEER. The CDR3 loop spans 16 amino acids. Unmatched junction bases numbered 12, after V lost 4 bases and J lost 4 bases. Assay used: immunoSEQ multiplex PCR; TCRdb lists only in-frame clones, some missing. This table has tens of thousands of clones, 75% to 85% appearing once. This specimen was peripheral blood, taken on day 0 of AZD1222 vaccination. This TCR came from an adult in good health. The rearrangement links TRBV4-3 to TRBJ1-2; TRBD1 agrees at 7 bases. CDR3 DNA: TGCGCCAGCAGCCCCACGCTGCGACAGGGATTCTATGGCTACACCTTC. Its translation is CASSPTLRQGFYGYTF.